This is a list of T cell receptor beta chains from one sample in a study of OX40 agonist ivuxolimab in advanced cancers. Using immunoSEQ multiplex PCR, the repertoire was profiled, and TCRdb retains in-frame clones only, with some absent. This sample has tens of thousands of clones, with around 86% found just once. The sample was CD4+ or CD8+ T cells sorted from blood, taken in a trial of the OX40 agonist ivuxolimab. The source is an adult with an advanced solid tumor such as melanoma, head and neck, liver or kidney cancer. Each CDR3 is given with its conserved first and last residue. D genes are given only for firm matches. Clone size is not always given. Where it is, it says once, few, many or a class for expanded clones.

V gene	D gene	CDR3 length	J gene	clone size	CDR3 protein	CDR3 DNA
TRBV7-2	-	13	TRBJ2-5	-	CASSFGFQETQYF	TGTGCCAGCAGCTTCGGGTTCCAAGAGACCCAGTACTTC
TRBV6-1	-	12	TRBJ2-7	-	CASQSDLYEQYF	TGTGCCAGCCAATCCGATCTCTACGAGCAGTACTTC
TRBV7-9	-	13	TRBJ2-5	-	CASSSTGTAQQYF	TGTGCCAGCAGCTCAACGGGGACCGCTCAACAGTACTTC
TRBV2	TRBD2	14	TRBJ2-7	-	CASLTSGRADEQYF	TGTGCCAGCCTCACTAGCGGGAGAGCCGACGAGCAGTACTTC
TRBV4-2	-	16	TRBJ1-6	-	CASSQEPGAYNSPLHF	TGTGCCAGCAGCCAAGAACCAGGGGCCTATAATTCACCCCTCCACTTT
TRBV5-1	-	15	TRBJ2-7	once	CASRVEAGLTYEQYF	TGCGCGAGTAGGGTGGAGGCGGGACTTACCTACGAGCAGTACTTC
TRBV18	-	14	TRBJ2-5	-	CASSAGFTGETQYF	TGTGCCAGCTCAGCAGGGTTTACGGGAGAGACCCAGTACTTC
TRBV5-8	-	13	TRBJ1-2	-	CASSLTPGSGYTF	TGTGCCAGCAGCTTGACCCCAGGGAGTGGCTACACCTTC
TRBV5-4	-	16	TRBJ1-1	-	CASSLEGRSGGTEAFF	TGTGCCAGCAGCTTGGAGGGCAGGAGCGGGGGAACTGAAGCTTTCTTT
TRBV19	TRBD2	16	TRBJ2-1	few	CASSIGHSGGVNEQFF	TGTGCCAGTAGTATAGGGCATAGCGGGGGAGTCAATGAGCAGTTCTTC
TRBV10-3	-	14	TRBJ1-1	-	CAISEGHLNTEAFF	TGTGCCATCAGCGAGGGGCATCTGAACACTGAAGCTTTCTTT
TRBV14	TRBD1	14	TRBJ1-1	-	CASSYRTGSTEAFF	TGTGCCAGCAGCTACCGGACAGGGAGCACTGAAGCTTTCTTT
TRBV19	-	11	TRBJ1-1	-	CASTRNKEGFF	TGTGCCAGTACCCGCAATAAGGAGGGTTTCTTT
TRBV18	-	19	TRBJ1-2	-	CASSPYWGAAAGANYGYTF	TGTGCCAGCTCACCGTACTGGGGGGCCGCGGCAGGGGCTAACTATGGCTACACCTTC
TRBV15	TRBD2	15	TRBJ2-5	-	CATSRDSTSGETQYF	TGTGCCACCAGCAGAGATTCGACTAGCGGGGAGACCCAGTACTTC
TRBV7-6	-	16	TRBJ2-3	-	CASSLVSGPSTDTQYF	TGTGCCAGCAGCTTAGTATCGGGACCCAGCACAGATACGCAGTATTTT
TRBV7-9	-	13	TRBJ2-5	-	CASSPARGETQYF	TGTGCCAGCAGCCCCGCGAGGGGGGAGACCCAGTACTTC
TRBV25-1	-	15	TRBJ2-5	-	CASRRSQGSEETQYF	TGTGCCAGCAGGAGATCTCAGGGTAGTGAAGAGACCCAGTACTTC
TRBV6-1	-	12	TRBJ2-5	-	CASSEMKEGQYF	TGTGCCAGCAGTGAAATGAAAGAGGGCCAGTACTTC
TRBV6-5	-	14	TRBJ1-6	-	CASSRTELDSPLHF	TGTGCCAGCAGTAGGACAGAGCTTGATTCACCCCTCCACTTT
TRBV5-1	-	14	TRBJ1-3	-	CASSLGASGNTIYF	TGCGCCAGCAGCTTGGGGGCATCTGGAAACACCATATATTTT
TRBV18	-	12	TRBJ1-4	-	CASSPRDEKLFF	TGTGCCAGCTCCCCAAGGGATGAAAAACTGTTTTTT
TRBV11-3	TRBD1	15	TRBJ2-1	-	CASSGRTGRGNEQFF	TGTGCCAGCAGCGGACGGACAGGGCGCGGCAATGAGCAGTTCTTC
TRBV6-5	-	15	TRBJ2-2	-	CASRVGGGNTGELFF	TGTGCCAGCAGGGTAGGGGGTGGAAACACCGGGGAGCTGTTTTTT
TRBV2	TRBD1	13	TRBJ1-4	-	CASLGQGVEKLFF	TGTGCCAGCTTGGGACAGGGGGTAGAAAAACTGTTTTTT
TRBV7-2	-	13	TRBJ1-5	-	CASSSGVSQPQHF	TGTGCCAGCAGCTCGGGGGTTAGTCAGCCCCAGCATTTT
TRBV9	TRBD2	15	TRBJ2-4	-	CASSRGGQARNIQYF	TGTGCCAGCAGCCGCGGGGGGCAGGCAAGAAACATTCAGTACTTC
TRBV28	-	13	TRBJ2-7	-	CASSLTKTYEQYF	TGTGCCAGCAGTTTAACAAAAACCTACGAGCAGTACTTC
TRBV11-2	-	15	TRBJ2-3	once	CASSLVQGNTDTQYF	TGTGCCAGCAGCTTAGTTCAGGGGAACACAGATACGCAGTATTTT
TRBV2	-	13	TRBJ1-1	few	CASTNTITTEAFF	TGTGCCAGCACCAACACGATCACCACTGAAGCTTTCTTT